This record looks at one T cell receptor beta chain sequence and its context. Its antigen is not known. The V and J ends lost 6 bases and 2 bases respectively, with 12 bases between them. Looked up from germline, CDR1 is MDHEN and CDR2 is SYDVKM. The CDR3 length is 14 residues. Sampled while nominally healthy, donors likely had unrecorded immune exposures. The data were obtained in a study of cytomegalovirus exposure and HLA in healthy donors. PCR was performed using 60 Vbeta and 13 Jbeta primers. Assay used: immunoSEQ multiplex PCR; TCRdb lists only in-frame clones, some missing. The sample shows roughly 130,000 clones, 80% of them seen only once. Study-wide results and limits: Being productive about 90% or about 30% of the time was typical of most TCR beta V segments in an earlier analysis. Prediction of most subjects' HLA-A and HLA-B alleles by TCR beta sequences was reportedly accurate. Later analysis showed TCR association rates varying by HLA locus, highest for DRB1 and lowest for HLA-C.

The TCR originated in a man aged 35 to 55 in good health and CMV-seronegative. Input material: PBMCs. V usage is TRBV28 and J usage is TRBJ2-3, with a possible D match to TRBD1 (5 bases). The CDR3 here is CASSSGPPTDTQYF. The CDR3 DNA is TGTGCCAGCAGCTCAGGGCCCCCCACAGATACGCAGTATTTT.